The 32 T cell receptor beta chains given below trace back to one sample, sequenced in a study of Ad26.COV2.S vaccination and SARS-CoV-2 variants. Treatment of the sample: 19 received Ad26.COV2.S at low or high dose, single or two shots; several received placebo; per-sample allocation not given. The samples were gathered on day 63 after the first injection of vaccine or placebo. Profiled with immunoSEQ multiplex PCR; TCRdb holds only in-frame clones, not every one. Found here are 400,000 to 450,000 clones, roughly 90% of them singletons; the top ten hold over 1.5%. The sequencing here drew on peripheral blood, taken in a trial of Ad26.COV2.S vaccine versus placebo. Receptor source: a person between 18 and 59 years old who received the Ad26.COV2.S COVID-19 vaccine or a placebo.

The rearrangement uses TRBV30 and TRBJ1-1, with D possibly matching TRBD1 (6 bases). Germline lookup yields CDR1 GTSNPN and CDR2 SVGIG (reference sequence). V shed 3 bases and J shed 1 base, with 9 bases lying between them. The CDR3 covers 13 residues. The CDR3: CAWSPTGNTEAFF. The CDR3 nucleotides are TGTGCCTGGAGCCCGACAGGGAACACTGAAGCTTTCTTT.

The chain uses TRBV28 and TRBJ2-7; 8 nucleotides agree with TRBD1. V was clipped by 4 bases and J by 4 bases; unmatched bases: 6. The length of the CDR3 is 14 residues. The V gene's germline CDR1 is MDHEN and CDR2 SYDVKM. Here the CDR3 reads CASSSRGLGYEQYF. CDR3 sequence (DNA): TGTGCCAGCAGTTCCAGGGGGCTCGGGTACGAGCAGTACTTC. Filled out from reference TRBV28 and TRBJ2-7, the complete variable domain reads DVKVTQSSRYLVKRTGEKVFLECVQDMDHENMFWYRQDPGLGLRLIYFSYDVKMKEKGDIPEGYSVSREKKERFSLILESASTNQTSMYLCASSSRGLGYEQYFGPGTRLTVT.

Here the CDR3 reads CASSGQEYNEQFF. The CDR3 nucleotides are TGTGCCAGCTCTGGGCAGGAATACAATGAGCAGTTCTTC. The chain recombines TRBV7-6 with TRBJ2-1; D unresolved. From germline, CDR1 is SGHVS and CDR2 FNYEAQ. V was trimmed by 8 bases and J by 4 bases, leaving 12 bases between them. This CDR3 is built from 13 residues.

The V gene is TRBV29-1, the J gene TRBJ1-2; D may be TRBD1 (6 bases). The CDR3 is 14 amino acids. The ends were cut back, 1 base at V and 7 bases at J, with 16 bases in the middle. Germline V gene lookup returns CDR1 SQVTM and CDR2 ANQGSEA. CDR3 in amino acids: CSVEGMLTGSGYTF. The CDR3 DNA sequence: TGCAGCGTTGAAGGGATGCTTACAGGGAGTGGCTACACCTTC.

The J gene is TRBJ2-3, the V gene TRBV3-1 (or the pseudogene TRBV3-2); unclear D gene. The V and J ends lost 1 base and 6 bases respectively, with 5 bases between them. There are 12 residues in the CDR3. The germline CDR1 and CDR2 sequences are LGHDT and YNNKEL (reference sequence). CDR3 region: CASSQVGDTQYF. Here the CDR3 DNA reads TGTGCCAGCAGCCAAGTAGGGGATACGCAGTATTTT.

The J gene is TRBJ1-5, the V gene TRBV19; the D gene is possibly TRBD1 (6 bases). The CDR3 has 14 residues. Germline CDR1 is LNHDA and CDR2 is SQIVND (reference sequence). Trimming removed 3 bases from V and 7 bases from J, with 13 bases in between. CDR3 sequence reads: CASSIPQGHQPQHF. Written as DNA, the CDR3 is TGTGCCAGTAGTATCCCACAGGGTCACCAGCCCCAGCATTTT.

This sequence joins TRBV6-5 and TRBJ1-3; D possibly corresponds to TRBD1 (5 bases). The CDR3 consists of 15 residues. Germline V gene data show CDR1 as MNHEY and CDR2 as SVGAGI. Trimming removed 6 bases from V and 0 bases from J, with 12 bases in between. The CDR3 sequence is CASRPDTTSGNTIYF. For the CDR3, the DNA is TGTGCCAGCAGGCCGGACACAACCTCTGGAAACACCATATATTTT.

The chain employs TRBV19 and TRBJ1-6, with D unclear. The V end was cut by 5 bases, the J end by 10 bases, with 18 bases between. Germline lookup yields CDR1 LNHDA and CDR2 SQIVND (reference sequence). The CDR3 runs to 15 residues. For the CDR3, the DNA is TGTGCCAGTAGTCCAGCCCCCACATCGGGCTCACCCCTCCACTTT. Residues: CASSPAPTSGSPLHF.

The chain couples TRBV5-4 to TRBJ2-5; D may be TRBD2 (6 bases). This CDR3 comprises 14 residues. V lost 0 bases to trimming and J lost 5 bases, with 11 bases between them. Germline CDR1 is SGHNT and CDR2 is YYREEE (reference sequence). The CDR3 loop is CASSLGTAGETQYF. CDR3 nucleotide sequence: TGTGCCAGCAGCTTGGGGACTGCGGGGGAGACCCAGTACTTC. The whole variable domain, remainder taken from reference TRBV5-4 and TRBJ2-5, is ETGVTQSPTHLIKTRGQQVTLRCSSQSGHNTVSWYQQALGQGPQFIFQYYREEENGRGNFPPRFSGLQFPNYSSELNVNALELDDSALYLCASSLGTAGETQYFGPGTRLLVL.

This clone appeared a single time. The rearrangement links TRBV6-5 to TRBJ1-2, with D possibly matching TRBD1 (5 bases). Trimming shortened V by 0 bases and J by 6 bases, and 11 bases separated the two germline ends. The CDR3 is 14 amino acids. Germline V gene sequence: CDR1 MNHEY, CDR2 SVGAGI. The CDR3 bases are TGTGCCAGCAGTTACTCGTCAGGGATCAATGGCTACACCTTC. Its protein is CASSYSSGINGYTF.

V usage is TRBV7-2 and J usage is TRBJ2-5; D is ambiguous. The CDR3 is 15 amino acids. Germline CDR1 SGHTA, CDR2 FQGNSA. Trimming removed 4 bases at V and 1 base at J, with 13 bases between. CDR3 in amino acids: CASSSPWTVQETQYF. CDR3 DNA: TGTGCCAGCAGCTCACCGTGGACGGTCCAAGAGACCCAGTACTTC.

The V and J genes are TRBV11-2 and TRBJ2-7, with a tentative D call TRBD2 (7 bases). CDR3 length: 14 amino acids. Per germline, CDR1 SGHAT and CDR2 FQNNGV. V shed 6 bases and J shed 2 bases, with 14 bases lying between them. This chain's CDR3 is CASRITGTTYEQYF. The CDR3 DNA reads TGTGCCAGCAGAATAACAGGGACTACCTACGAGCAGTACTTC.

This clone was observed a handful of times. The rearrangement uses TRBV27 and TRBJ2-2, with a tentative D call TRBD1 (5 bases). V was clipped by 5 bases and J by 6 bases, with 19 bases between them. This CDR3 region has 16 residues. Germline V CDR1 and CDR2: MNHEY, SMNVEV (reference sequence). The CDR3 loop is CASSATTGAPSGELFF. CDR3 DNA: TGTGCCAGCAGTGCAACAACAGGTGCACCCTCCGGGGAGCTGTTTTTT.

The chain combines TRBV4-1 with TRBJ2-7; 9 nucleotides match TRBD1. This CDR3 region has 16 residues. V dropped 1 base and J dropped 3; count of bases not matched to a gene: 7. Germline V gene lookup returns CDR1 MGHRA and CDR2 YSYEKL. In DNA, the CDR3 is TGCGCCAGCAGCCAAGCTGGACAGGGGAGGTACTACGAGCAGTACTTC. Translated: CASSQAGQGRYYEQYF.

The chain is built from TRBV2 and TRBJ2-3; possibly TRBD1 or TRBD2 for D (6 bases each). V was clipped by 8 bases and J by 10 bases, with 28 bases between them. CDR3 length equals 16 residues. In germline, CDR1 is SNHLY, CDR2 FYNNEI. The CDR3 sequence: CASQGDRSGVKIPQYF. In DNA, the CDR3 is TGTGCCAGCCAAGGAGACAGGTCGGGGGTAAAGATCCCGCAGTATTTT.

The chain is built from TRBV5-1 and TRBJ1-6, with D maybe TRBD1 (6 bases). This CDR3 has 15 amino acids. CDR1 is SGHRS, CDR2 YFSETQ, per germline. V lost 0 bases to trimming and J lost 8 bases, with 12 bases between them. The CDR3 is CASSLAGQNDSPLHF. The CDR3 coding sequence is TGCGCCAGCAGCTTGGCAGGACAGAACGATTCACCCCTCCACTTT.

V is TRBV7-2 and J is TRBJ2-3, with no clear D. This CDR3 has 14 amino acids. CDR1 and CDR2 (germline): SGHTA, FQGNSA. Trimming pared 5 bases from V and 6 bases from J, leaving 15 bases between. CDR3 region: CASSPLGLRDTQYF. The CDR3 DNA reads TGTGCCAGCAGCCCGCTTGGGTTAAGGGATACGCAGTATTTT.

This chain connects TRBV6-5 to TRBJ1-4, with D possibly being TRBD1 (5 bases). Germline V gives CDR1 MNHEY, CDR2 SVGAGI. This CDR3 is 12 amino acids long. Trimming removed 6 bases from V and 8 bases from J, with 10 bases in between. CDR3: CASSSRGEKLFF. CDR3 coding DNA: TGTGCCAGCAGCTCACGGGGCGAAAAACTGTTTTTT.

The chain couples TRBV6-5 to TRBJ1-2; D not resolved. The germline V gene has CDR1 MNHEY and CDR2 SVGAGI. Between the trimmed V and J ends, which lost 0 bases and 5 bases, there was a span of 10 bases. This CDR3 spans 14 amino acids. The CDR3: CASSYSMAVYGYTF. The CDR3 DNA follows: TGTGCCAGCAGTTACTCGATGGCCGTATATGGCTACACCTTC.

The CDR3 sequence: CASSLGGLAEDLYEQYF. CDR3 in DNA: TGTGCCAGCAGTTTAGGGGGGCTAGCGGAAGACCTCTACGAGCAGTACTTC. The rearrangement joins TRBV28 to TRBJ2-7; possibly TRBD2 for D (7 bases). V lost 2 bases and J lost 3, with 20 bases in between. The V gene's germline CDR1 is MDHEN and CDR2 SYDVKM. The CDR3 covers 17 residues.

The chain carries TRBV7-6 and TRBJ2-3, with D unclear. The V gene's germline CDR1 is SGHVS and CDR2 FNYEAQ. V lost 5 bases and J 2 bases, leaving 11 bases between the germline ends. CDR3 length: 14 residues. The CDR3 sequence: CASSPGSYTDTQYF. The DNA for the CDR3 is TGTGCCAGCAGCCCAGGATCATACACAGATACGCAGTATTTT.

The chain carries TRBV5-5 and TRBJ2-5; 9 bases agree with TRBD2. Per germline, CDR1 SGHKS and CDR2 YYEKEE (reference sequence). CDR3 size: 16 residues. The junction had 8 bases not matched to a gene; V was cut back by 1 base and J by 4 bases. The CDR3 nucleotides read TGTGCCAGCAGCTTGTACCAGCGGGGGGCCCCAGAGACCCAGTACTTC. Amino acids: CASSLYQRGAPETQYF.

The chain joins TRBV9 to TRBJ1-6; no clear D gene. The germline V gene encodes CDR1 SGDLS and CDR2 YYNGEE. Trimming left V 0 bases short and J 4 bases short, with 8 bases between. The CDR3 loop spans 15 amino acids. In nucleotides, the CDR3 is TGTGCCAGCAGCGTAGCAGGCGCTTATAATTCACCCCTCCACTTT. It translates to CASSVAGAYNSPLHF.

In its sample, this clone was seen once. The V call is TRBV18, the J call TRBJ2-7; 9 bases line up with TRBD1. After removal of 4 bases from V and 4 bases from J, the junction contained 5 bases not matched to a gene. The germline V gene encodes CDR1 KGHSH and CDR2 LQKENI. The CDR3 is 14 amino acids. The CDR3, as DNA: TGTGCCAGCTCACTGGGACAGGGACCATACGAGCAGTACTTC. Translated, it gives CASSLGQGPYEQYF.

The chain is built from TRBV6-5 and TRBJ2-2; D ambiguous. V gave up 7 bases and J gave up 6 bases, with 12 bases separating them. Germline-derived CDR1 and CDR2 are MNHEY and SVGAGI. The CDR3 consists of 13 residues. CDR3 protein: CASMSKGPGELFF. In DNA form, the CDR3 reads TGTGCCAGCATGAGTAAAGGCCCCGGGGAGCTGTTTTTT.

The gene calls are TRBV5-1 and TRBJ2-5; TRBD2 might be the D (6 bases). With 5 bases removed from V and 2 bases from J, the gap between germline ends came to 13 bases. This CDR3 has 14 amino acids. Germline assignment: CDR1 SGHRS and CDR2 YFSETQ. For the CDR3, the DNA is TGCGCCAGCAGATTCGGGACTGCTCAAGAGACCCAGTACTTC. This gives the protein CASRFGTAQETQYF.

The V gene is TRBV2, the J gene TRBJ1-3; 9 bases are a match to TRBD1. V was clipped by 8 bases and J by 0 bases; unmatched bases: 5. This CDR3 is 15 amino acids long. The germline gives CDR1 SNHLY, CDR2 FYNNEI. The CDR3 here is CASATGGSSGNTIYF. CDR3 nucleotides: TGTGCCAGCGCGACAGGGGGTTCCTCTGGAAACACCATATATTTT.

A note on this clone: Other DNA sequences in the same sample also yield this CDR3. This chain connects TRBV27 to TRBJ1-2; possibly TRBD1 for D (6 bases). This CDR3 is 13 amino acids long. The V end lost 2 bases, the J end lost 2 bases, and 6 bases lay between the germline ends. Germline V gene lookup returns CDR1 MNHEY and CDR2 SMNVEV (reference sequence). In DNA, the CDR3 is TGTGCCAGCAGTTTAACAGGGAACTATGGCTACACCTTC. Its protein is CASSLTGNYGYTF.

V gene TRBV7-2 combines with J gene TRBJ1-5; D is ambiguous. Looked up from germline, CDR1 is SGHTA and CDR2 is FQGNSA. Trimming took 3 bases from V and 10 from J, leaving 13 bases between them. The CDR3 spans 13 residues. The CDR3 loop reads CASSLNWNRPQHF. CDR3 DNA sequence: TGTGCCAGCAGCTTGAACTGGAACAGACCCCAGCATTTT.

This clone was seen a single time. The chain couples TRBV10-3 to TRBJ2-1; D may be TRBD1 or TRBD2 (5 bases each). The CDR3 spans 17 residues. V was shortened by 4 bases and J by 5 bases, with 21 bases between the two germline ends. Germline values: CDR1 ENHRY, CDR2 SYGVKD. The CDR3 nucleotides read TGTGCCATCAGTGCAACACCGGGACGCGAAACCGACAATGAGCAGTTCTTC. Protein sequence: CAISATPGRETDNEQFF.

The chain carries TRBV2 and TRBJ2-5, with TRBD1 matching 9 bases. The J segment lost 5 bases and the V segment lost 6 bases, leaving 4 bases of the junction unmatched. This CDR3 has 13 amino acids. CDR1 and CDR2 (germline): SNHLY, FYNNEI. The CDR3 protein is CASRGQGGETQYF. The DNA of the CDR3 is TGTGCCAGCAGGGGACAGGGAGGTGAGACCCAGTACTTC.

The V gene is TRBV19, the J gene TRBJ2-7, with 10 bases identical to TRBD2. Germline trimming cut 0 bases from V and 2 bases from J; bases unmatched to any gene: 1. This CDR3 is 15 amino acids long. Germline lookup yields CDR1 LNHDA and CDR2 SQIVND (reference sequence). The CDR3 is CASSIETSGTYEQYF. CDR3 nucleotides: TGTGCCAGTAGTATAGAAACTAGCGGGACCTACGAGCAGTACTTC. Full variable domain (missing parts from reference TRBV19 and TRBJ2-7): DGGITQSPKYLFRKEGQNVTLSCEQNLNHDAMYWYRQDPGQGLRLIYYSQIVNDFQKGDIAEGYSVSREKKESFPLTVTSAQKNPTAFYLCASSIETSGTYEQYFGPGTRLTVT.